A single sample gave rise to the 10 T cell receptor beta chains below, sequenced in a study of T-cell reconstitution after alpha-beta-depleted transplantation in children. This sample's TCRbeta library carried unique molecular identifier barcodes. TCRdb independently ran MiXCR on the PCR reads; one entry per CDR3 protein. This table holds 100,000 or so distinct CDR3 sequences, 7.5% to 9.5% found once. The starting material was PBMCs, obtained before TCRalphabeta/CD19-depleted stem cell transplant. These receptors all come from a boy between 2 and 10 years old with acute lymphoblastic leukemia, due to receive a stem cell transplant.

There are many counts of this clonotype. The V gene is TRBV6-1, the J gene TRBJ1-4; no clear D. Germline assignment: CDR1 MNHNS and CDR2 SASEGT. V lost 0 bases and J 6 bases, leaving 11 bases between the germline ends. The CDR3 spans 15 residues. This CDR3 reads CASSEAPGEHEKLFF. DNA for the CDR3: TGTGCCAGCAGTGAAGCGCCCGGGGAACATGAAAAACTGTTTTTT.

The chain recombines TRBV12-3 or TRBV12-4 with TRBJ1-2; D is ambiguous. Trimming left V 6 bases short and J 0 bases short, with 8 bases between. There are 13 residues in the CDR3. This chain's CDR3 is CASSPPANYGYTF. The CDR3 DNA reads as TGTGCCAGCAGCCCACCAGCTAACTATGGCTACACCTTC.

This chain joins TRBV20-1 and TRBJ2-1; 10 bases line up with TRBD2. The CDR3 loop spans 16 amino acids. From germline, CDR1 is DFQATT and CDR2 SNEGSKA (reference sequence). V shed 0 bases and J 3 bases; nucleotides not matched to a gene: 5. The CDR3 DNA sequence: TGCAGTGCTAGAGATTCAAAGCGGGGGGGCTACAATGAGCAGTTCTTC. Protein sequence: CSARDSKRGGYNEQFF.

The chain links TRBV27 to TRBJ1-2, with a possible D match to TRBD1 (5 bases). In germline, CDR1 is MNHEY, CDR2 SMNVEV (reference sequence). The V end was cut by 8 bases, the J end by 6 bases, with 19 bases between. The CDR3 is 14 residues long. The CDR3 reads CASGRPWGENGYTF. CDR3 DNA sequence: TGTGCCAGCGGGAGACCGTGGGGGGAAAATGGCTACACCTTC.

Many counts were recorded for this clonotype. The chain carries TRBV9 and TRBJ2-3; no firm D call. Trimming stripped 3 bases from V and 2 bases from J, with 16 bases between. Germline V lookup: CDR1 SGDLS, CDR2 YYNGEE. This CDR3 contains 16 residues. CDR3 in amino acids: CASSAVPGLSTDTQYF. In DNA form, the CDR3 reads TGTGCCAGCAGCGCCGTTCCGGGCCTATCCACAGATACGCAGTATTTT.

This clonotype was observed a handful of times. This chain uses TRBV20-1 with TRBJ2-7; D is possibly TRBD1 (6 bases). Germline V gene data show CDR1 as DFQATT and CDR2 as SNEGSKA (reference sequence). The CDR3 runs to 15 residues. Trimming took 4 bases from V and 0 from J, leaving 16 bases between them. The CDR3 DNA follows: TGCAGTGCTACCGAGGACAGAGCTACCTCCTACGAGCAGTACTTC. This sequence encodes CSATEDRATSYEQYF.

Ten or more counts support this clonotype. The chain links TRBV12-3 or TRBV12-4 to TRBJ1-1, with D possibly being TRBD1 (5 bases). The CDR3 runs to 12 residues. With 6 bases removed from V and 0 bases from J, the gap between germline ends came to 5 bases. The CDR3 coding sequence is TGTGCCAGCAGCAGGGTGAACACTGAAGCTTTCTTT. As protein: CASSRVNTEAFF.

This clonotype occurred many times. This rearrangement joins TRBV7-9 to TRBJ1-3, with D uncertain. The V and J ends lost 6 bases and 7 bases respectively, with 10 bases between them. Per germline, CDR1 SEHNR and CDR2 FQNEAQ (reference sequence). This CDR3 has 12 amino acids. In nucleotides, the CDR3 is TGTGCCAGCAGTCTGGAGTGGAACACCATATATTTT. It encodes CASSLEWNTIYF.

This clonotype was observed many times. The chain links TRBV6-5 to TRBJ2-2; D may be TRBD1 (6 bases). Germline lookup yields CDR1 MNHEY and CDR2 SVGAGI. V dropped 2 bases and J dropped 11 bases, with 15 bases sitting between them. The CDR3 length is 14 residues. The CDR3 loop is CASSYPQGSLELFF. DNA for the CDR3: TGTGCCAGCAGTTACCCACAGGGCTCTCTAGAGCTGTTTTTT.

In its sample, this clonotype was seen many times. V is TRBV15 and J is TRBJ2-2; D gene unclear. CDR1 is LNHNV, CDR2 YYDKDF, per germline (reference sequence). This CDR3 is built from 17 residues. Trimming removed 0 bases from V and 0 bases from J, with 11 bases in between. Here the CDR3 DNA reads TGTGCCACCAGCAGAGAGCGCGCGGACGCGAACACCGGGGAGCTGTTTTTT. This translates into CATSRERADANTGELFF.